The 21 T cell receptor beta chains reported below all come from one sample, sequenced in a study of cytotoxic CD8 clonotypes in ibrutinib-treated CLL (dated by TCRdb to about 2021). According to the study, the label for this sample's time point signals: about twelve months on ibrutinib. Receptor libraries were prepared by the immunoSEQ multiplex PCR assay. The immuneACCESS repertoire file appears here via TCRdb, limited to in-frame rearrangements. These files lack a portion of the clones; in checked studies, under half of the deficit traces to unresolved V genes, and the cause of the others is not known. For this sample there are 130,000 or so clones; approximately 77% appear just once. The top ten constitute about 27% of the sample. The input for sequencing was PBMCs, taken after 12 months of ibrutinib treatment. These receptors were taken from a human donor with chronic lymphocytic leukemia.

V gene TRBV13 combines with J gene TRBJ2-1, with 8 bases fitting TRBD1. Germline assignment: CDR1 PRHDT and CDR2 FYEKMQ (reference sequence). With 5 bases clipped from V and 4 bases from J, the junction kept 10 bases outside the gene matches. The CDR3 is 16 amino acids. The CDR3 DNA follows: TGTGCCAGCAGCCCACCCGGGCAGGGGGCGTACAATGAGCAGTTCTTC. Protein: CASSPPGQGAYNEQFF. Based on the CDR3 plus reference TRBV13 and TRBJ2-1, the full variable domain is AAGVIQSPRHLIKEKRETATLKCYPIPRHDTVYWYQQGPGQDPQFLISFYEKMQSDKGSIPDRFSAQQFSDYHSELNMSSLELGDSALYFCASSPPGQGAYNEQFFGPGTRLTVL.

The genes are TRBV7-9 and TRBJ1-5; D remains ambiguous. Germline assignment: CDR1 SEHNR and CDR2 FQNEAQ (reference sequence). With 6 bases removed from V and 2 bases from J, the gap between germline ends came to 8 bases. The length of the CDR3 is 13 residues. The chain's CDR3 is CASSSTGNQPQHF. CDR3 coding DNA: TGTGCCAGCAGTAGTACCGGCAATCAGCCCCAGCATTTT.

The chain uses TRBV7-2 and TRBJ1-1; D is perhaps TRBD1 (5 bases). Trimming stripped 1 base from V and 5 bases from J, with 11 bases between. CDR1 and CDR2 (germline): SGHTA, FQGNSA. The CDR3 totals 14 residues. For the CDR3, the DNA is TGTGCCAGCAGCTTAGGGGGCTCTCGGACTGAAGCTTTCTTT. It is translated as CASSLGGSRTEAFF.

This clone occurred a few times. The chain links TRBV19 to TRBJ1-2, with 8 bases fitting TRBD1. Germline CDR1 LNHDA, CDR2 SQIVND (reference sequence). Losses at the gene ends were 8 bases for V and 4 bases for J; bases not matched to a gene: 9. The CDR3 is 14 amino acids. The CDR3 coding sequence is TGTGCCAGTCAAGGACAGGGACGGGGCTATGGCTACACCTTC. Protein product: CASQGQGRGYGYTF.

This chain links TRBV19 with TRBJ2-7, with a tentative D call TRBD2 (6 bases). Germline V CDR1 and CDR2: LNHDA, SQIVND (reference sequence). The CDR3 contains 14 residues. V lost 3 bases and J 4 bases, leaving 13 bases between the germline ends. The CDR3 protein is CASSIVGGAYEQYF. The CDR3 bases are TGTGCCAGTAGTATCGTAGGCGGGGCGTACGAGCAGTACTTC. Full variable domain (missing parts from reference TRBV19 and TRBJ2-7): DGGITQSPKYLFRKEGQNVTLSCEQNLNHDAMYWYRQDPGQGLRLIYYSQIVNDFQKGDIAEGYSVSREKKESFPLTVTSAQKNPTAFYLCASSIVGGAYEQYFGPGTRLTVT.

The chain employs TRBV7-3 and TRBJ2-7; D may be TRBD1 or TRBD2 (7 bases each). CDR3 length equals 15 residues. The V and J ends lost 5 bases and 3 bases respectively, with 17 bases between them. CDR1 and CDR2 from the germline V gene are SGHTA and FQGTGA. This CDR3 is CASSPRPGGDYEQYF. The CDR3 bases are TGTGCCAGCAGCCCCCGGCCAGGGGGGGACTACGAGCAGTACTTC.

The chain is built from TRBV28 and TRBJ1-5; 7 nucleotides agree with TRBD1. Germline lookup yields CDR1 MDHEN and CDR2 SYDVKM. This CDR3 has 13 residues. The V and J ends lost 5 bases and 4 bases, in that order; junction bases with no gene match: 2. The CDR3 region has the DNA TGTGCCAGCAGTCAGACAGGGAATCAGCCCCAGCATTTT. The encoded protein is CASSQTGNQPQHF.

This chain joins TRBV28 and TRBJ2-3; the match to TRBD1 covers 9 bases. Germline-derived CDR1 and CDR2 are MDHEN and SYDVKM. The CDR3 is made up of 15 amino acids. J was trimmed by 6 bases and V by 3 bases; bases with no gene match: 7. DNA for the CDR3: TGTGCCAGCAGTTTGGTTACAGGGGGCTGGGATACGCAGTATTTT. It encodes CASSLVTGGWDTQYF.

V gene TRBV28 combines with J gene TRBJ1-2, with 10 bases lining up with TRBD1. The CDR3 is 16 amino acids. Germline CDR1 reads MDHEN; CDR2 reads SYDVKM. The J segment lost 2 bases and the V segment lost 6 bases, leaving 9 bases of the junction unmatched. The chain's CDR3 is CASRPWGTGVNYGYTF. CDR3 coding DNA: TGTGCCAGCAGGCCTTGGGGGACAGGGGTAAACTATGGCTACACCTTC.

The chain has TRBV6-6 and TRBJ1-4; D gene unclear. CDR1 and CDR2 from the germline V gene are MNHNY and SVGAGI (reference sequence). This CDR3 is 14 amino acids long. The V and J ends lost 3 bases and 8 bases respectively, with 13 bases between them. The CDR3 sequence: CASSYVTVGEKLFF. Here the CDR3 DNA reads TGTGCCAGCAGTTATGTTACCGTGGGGGAAAAACTGTTTTTT.

The rearrangement links TRBV5-1 to TRBJ2-1, with unresolved D. V lost 1 base and J lost 4, with 12 bases in between. The CDR3 spans 15 residues. The V gene's germline CDR1 is SGHRS and CDR2 YFSETQ. CDR3 amino acids: CASSLRRRSYNEQFF. DNA of the CDR3: TGCGCCAGCAGCTTGAGGAGACGTAGTTACAATGAGCAGTTCTTC.

The V call is TRBV2, the J call TRBJ1-2; D perhaps matches TRBD1 (6 bases). V dropped 7 bases and J dropped 2 bases, with 14 bases sitting between them. The CDR3 runs to 14 residues. Germline V gene sequence: CDR1 SNHLY, CDR2 FYNNEI. CDR3 coding DNA: TGTGCCAGCACCGAAGGAGGGGGGAACTATGGCTACACCTTC. It encodes CASTEGGGNYGYTF. The complete variable domain, with remaining parts taken from reference TRBV2 and TRBJ1-2, reads EPEVTQTPSHQVTQMGQEVILRCVPISNHLYFYWYRQILGQKVEFLVSFYNNEISEKSEIFDDQFSVERPDGSNFTLKIRSTKLEDSAMYFCASTEGGGNYGYTFGSGTRLTVV.

The rearrangement joins TRBV28 to TRBJ1-1, with D maybe TRBD1 (5 bases). Trimming took 1 base from V and 8 from J, leaving 14 bases between them. Germline CDR1 MDHEN, CDR2 SYDVKM. This CDR3 has 14 amino acids. CDR3 coding DNA: TGTGCCAGCAGTTTATTGAAGTGGGGCAGCGAAGCTTTCTTT. As protein: CASSLLKWGSEAFF. Together with reference TRBV28 and TRBJ1-1, the CDR3 gives the full variable domain: DVKVTQSSRYLVKRTGEKVFLECVQDMDHENMFWYRQDPGLGLRLIYFSYDVKMKEKGDIPEGYSVSREKKERFSLILESASTNQTSMYLCASSLLKWGSEAFFGQGTRLTVV.

The chain recombines TRBV28 with TRBJ2-5, with D hard to call. CDR1 and CDR2 (germline): MDHEN, SYDVKM. The CDR3 is made up of 15 amino acids. V dropped 2 bases and J dropped 5 bases, with 15 bases sitting between them. The CDR3 reads CASSLRLEWNETQYF. DNA for the CDR3: TGTGCCAGCAGTTTAAGGCTGGAGTGGAATGAGACCCAGTACTTC.

As DNA, the CDR3 is TGTGCCAGCAGCACGGACGGGCGCTCCTCTGGAAACACCATATATTTT. Translated, it gives CASSTDGRSSGNTIYF. The V gene is TRBV21-1, the J gene TRBJ1-3. TRBV21-1 is classified as a pseudogene. The CDR3 runs 16 residues.

The V call is TRBV18, the J call TRBJ1-1, with D possibly matching TRBD1 (5 bases). The CDR3 covers 14 residues. Looked up from germline, CDR1 is KGHSH and CDR2 is LQKENI. Trimming took 2 bases from V and 5 from J, leaving 12 bases between them. As DNA, the CDR3 is TGTGCCAGCTCACCAAGCGGGGCTCTTACTGAAGCTTTCTTT. Amino acid sequence: CASSPSGALTEAFF.

In its sample, this clone was seen once. J is TRBJ2-3 and V is TRBV15; perhaps TRBD2 as D (6 bases). The germline V gene encodes CDR1 LNHNV and CDR2 YYDKDF (reference sequence). Trimming removed 1 base from V and 1 base from J, with 9 bases in between. The CDR3 is made up of 15 amino acids. The CDR3 loop reads CATSRGASGTDTQYF. CDR3 sequence (DNA): TGTGCCACCAGCAGAGGGGCTAGCGGCACAGATACGCAGTATTTT.

The chain links TRBV7-6 to TRBJ1-1; D gene ambiguous. The CDR3 spans 13 residues. V gave up 2 bases and J gave up 5 bases, with 9 bases separating them. CDR1 is SGHVS, CDR2 FNYEAQ, per germline. CDR3 sequence reads: CASSLFVGTEAFF. For the CDR3, the DNA is TGTGCCAGCAGCTTATTTGTGGGGACTGAAGCTTTCTTT.

The chain recombines TRBV5-4 with TRBJ2-6; unclear D gene. Trimming pared 7 bases from V and 9 bases from J, leaving 26 bases between. The CDR3 has 17 residues. Germline loops: CDR1 SGHNT, CDR2 YYREEE (reference sequence). CDR3 sequence reads: CASSTGVQTKSGNVLTF. CDR3 sequence (DNA): TGTGCCAGCTCGACTGGCGTACAGACAAAGTCGGGCAACGTCCTGACTTTC.

The chain links TRBV10-3 to TRBJ1-2, with no clear D. V shed 7 bases and J shed 6 bases, with 12 bases lying between them. The CDR3 extends over 12 amino acids. Germline V gives CDR1 ENHRY, CDR2 SYGVKD. The CDR3 is CAITERENGYTF. The CDR3 DNA reads as TGTGCCATCACCGAAAGGGAAAATGGCTACACCTTC.

This clone came up a few times. This chain connects TRBV5-1 to TRBJ2-7; D may be TRBD1 (6 bases). Germline CDR1 is SGHRS and CDR2 is YFSETQ. The germline V and J ends were trimmed by 3 bases and 4 bases, with 17 bases remaining between them. This CDR3 is 15 amino acids long. CDR3 protein: CASSSEGQTVYEQYF. The CDR3 DNA sequence: TGCGCCAGCAGCTCCGAAGGACAGACCGTATACGAGCAGTACTTC.